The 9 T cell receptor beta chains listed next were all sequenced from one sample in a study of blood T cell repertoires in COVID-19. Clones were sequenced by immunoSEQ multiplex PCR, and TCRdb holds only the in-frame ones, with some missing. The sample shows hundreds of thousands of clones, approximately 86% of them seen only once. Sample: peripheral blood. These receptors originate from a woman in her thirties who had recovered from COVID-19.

The CDR3 loop is CASRLVYEQYF. In DNA, the CDR3 is TGTGCCAGCAGATTAGTTTACGAGCAGTACTTC. The V and J genes are TRBV6-5 and TRBJ2-7; D is unresolved. The V end lost 6 bases, the J end lost 4 bases, and 7 bases lay between the germline ends. CDR3 length equals 11 residues. Germline CDR1 reads MNHEY; CDR2 reads SVGAGI.

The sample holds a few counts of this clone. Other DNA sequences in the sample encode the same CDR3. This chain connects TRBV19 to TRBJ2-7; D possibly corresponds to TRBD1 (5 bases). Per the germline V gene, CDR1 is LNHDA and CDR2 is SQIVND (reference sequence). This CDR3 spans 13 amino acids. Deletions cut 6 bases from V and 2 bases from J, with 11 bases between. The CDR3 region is CASSPGLTYEQYF. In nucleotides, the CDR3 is TGTGCCAGTAGCCCAGGGTTAACCTACGAGCAGTACTTC. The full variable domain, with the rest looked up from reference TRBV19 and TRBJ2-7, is DGGITQSPKYLFRKEGQNVTLSCEQNLNHDAMYWYRQDPGQGLRLIYYSQIVNDFQKGDIAEGYSVSREKKESFPLTVTSAQKNPTAFYLCASSPGLTYEQYFGPGTRLTVT.

This CDR3 is CASALGLAGNTIYF. CDR3 nucleotides: TGTGCTAGTGCCCTGGGACTGGCTGGAAACACCATATATTTT. This rearrangement joins TRBV12-5 to TRBJ1-3, with a tentative D call TRBD1 (5 bases). Germline V gives CDR1 LGHNT, CDR2 FRNRAP. V lost 7 bases and J 2 bases, leaving 12 bases between the germline ends. CDR3 length: 14 residues.

This CDR3 is CASSVILRENTEAFF. In DNA form, the CDR3 reads TGTGCCAGCAGTGTAATACTCAGGGAGAACACTGAAGCTTTCTTT. The chain employs TRBV25-1 and TRBJ1-1, with a tentative D call TRBD1 (5 bases). This CDR3 is built from 15 residues. CDR1 and CDR2 from the germline V gene are MGHDK and SYGVNS. V dropped 4 bases and J dropped 1 base, with 13 bases sitting between them. The whole variable domain, remainder taken from reference TRBV25-1 and TRBJ1-1, is EADIYQTPRYLVIGTGKKITLECSQTMGHDKMYWYQQDPGMELHLIHYSYGVNSTEKGDLSSESTVSRIRTEHFPLTLESARPSHTSQYLCASSVILRENTEAFFGQGTRLTVV.

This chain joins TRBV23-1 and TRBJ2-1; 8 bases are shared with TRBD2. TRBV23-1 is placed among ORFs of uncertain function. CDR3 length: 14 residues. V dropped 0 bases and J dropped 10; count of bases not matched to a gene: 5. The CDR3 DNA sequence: TGCGCCAGCAGTCAATCCCTAGCGGGTAGGGAGCAGTTCTTC. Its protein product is CASSQSLAGREQFF.

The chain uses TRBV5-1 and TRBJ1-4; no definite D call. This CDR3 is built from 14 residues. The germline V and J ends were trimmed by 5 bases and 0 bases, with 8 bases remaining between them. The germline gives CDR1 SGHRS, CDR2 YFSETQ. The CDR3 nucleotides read TGCGCCAGCAGGGAGACCGCAACTAATGAAAAACTGTTTTTT. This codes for CASRETATNEKLFF.

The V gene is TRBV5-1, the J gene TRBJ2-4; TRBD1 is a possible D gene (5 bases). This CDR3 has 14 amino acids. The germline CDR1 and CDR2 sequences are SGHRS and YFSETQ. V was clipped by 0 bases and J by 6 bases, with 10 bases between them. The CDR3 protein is CASSLVPTVNIQYF. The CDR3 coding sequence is TGCGCCAGCAGCTTGGTCCCGACAGTAAACATTCAGTACTTC.

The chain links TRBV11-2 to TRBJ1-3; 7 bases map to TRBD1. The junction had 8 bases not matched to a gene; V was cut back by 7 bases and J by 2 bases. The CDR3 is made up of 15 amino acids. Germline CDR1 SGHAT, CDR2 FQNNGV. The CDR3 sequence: CASKLTTGPGNTIYF. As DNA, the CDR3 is TGTGCCAGCAAACTGACGACAGGGCCTGGAAACACCATATATTTT.

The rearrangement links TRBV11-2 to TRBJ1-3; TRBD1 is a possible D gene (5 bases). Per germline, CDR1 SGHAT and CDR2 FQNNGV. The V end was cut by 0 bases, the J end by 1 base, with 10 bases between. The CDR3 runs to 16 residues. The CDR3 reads CASSLDPRASGNTIYF. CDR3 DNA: TGTGCCAGCAGCTTAGATCCCAGGGCTTCTGGAAACACCATATATTTT.